This TCR beta chain appears in the sequencing data of a study of T cells in Graves' hyperthyroidism and ophthalmopathy. This CDR3 comprises 15 residues. V dropped 0 bases and J dropped 5 bases, with 11 bases sitting between them. Germline CDR1 reads MGHDK; CDR2 reads SYGVNS. Amplified TCR beta CDR3 regions came from RNA transcripts. The HTBI primer set drove a first-round RT-PCR of the TCR CDR3. TCRdb reanalysed the multiplex PCR reads using MiXCR and keeps one entry per CDR3 protein. The sample carries almost 500,000 distinct CDR3 sequences, 22% recorded once. This sequence originates from a woman aged 70-85 years with Graves' ophthalmopathy. This chain links TRBV25-1 with TRBJ1-5, with a weak D call TRBD1 (5 bases). The sequenced sample was blood. The CDR3 DNA is TGTGCCAGCAGTGAATATCACTCCAGGGATCAGCCCCAGCATTTT. The encoded protein is CASSEYHSRDQPQHF.